These 24 T cell receptor beta chains were sequenced from one sample in a study of blood T cell repertoires in COVID-19. Only in-frame clones appear in the TCRdb table, and some are missing; sequencing was by immunoSEQ multiplex PCR. This sample carries under 200,000 clones, approximately 87% of them seen once, and the ten largest clones take 3% to 4.5%. Sequencing was done on a sample of peripheral blood. The receptors were gathered from a man between 18 and 35 years old with active or convalescent COVID-19.

Only a few counts were recorded for this clone. The V call is TRBV2, the J call TRBJ1-6; D is perhaps TRBD1 (6 bases). Trimming took 6 bases from V and 14 from J, leaving 20 bases between them. In germline, CDR1 is SNHLY, CDR2 FYNNEI. This CDR3 is 14 amino acids long. CDR3 amino acids: CASSPGQGILTLHF. CDR3 DNA sequence: TGTGCCAGCAGCCCGGGACAAGGGATTTTGACCCTCCACTTT. Variable domain in full (rest from reference TRBV2 and TRBJ1-6): EPEVTQTPSHQVTQMGQEVILRCVPISNHLYFYWYRQILGQKVEFLVSFYNNEISEKSEIFDDQFSVERPDGSNFTLKIRSTKLEDSAMYFCASSPGQGILTLHFGNGTRLTVT.

The chain recombines TRBV2 with TRBJ2-2; D is uncertain. The CDR3 covers 21 residues. Germline assignment: CDR1 SNHLY and CDR2 FYNNEI. The V gene lost 6 bases and the J gene lost 4 bases, with 33 bases spanning the gap. DNA of the CDR3: TGTGCCAGCAGCGCCCTAAGAGTCCTAACAAATTCTCGGGTGAGCACCGGGGAGCTGTTTTTT. The encoded protein is CASSALRVLTNSRVSTGELFF. The full variable domain, its missing parts supplied by reference TRBV2 and TRBJ2-2, is EPEVTQTPSHQVTQMGQEVILRCVPISNHLYFYWYRQILGQKVEFLVSFYNNEISEKSEIFDDQFSVERPDGSNFTLKIRSTKLEDSAMYFCASSALRVLTNSRVSTGELFFGEGSRLTVL.

The chain carries TRBV27 and TRBJ1-1, with D possibly being TRBD1 (5 bases). The V and J ends lost 7 bases and 6 bases respectively, with 18 bases between them. This CDR3 region has 14 residues. Per the germline V gene, CDR1 is MNHEY and CDR2 is SMNVEV (reference sequence). CDR3 sequence: CASIPGGSYAEAFF. CDR3 DNA: TGTGCCAGCATTCCGGGGGGAAGTTACGCTGAAGCTTTCTTT.

The chain couples TRBV21-1 to TRBJ1-4. TRBV21-1 is given as a pseudogene. CDR3 length: 16 amino acids. The DNA for the CDR3 is TGTGCCAGCAGGCCGATCTGGGTCAAGGCGGATGAAAAACTGTTTTTT. Encoded protein: CASRPIWVKADEKLFF.

The rearrangement joins TRBV5-5 to TRBJ1-2; the D is unclear. V gave up 2 bases and J gave up 5 bases, with 13 bases separating them. Germline assignment: CDR1 SGHKS and CDR2 YYEKEE (reference sequence). CDR3 length equals 14 residues. This CDR3 reads CASSFAAGSYGYTF. The CDR3 DNA follows: TGTGCCAGCAGCTTCGCAGCGGGCTCGTATGGCTACACCTTC.

The chain uses TRBV9 and TRBJ1-6; 7 bases are shared with TRBD1. The V gene end was trimmed by 3 bases and the J gene end by 10 bases; junction bases not matched to a gene: 10. The length of the CDR3 is 15 residues. Germline assignment: CDR1 SGDLS and CDR2 YYNGEE. The CDR3 loop reads CASSAGQAFYSPLHF. The CDR3 DNA sequence: TGTGCCAGCAGCGCCGGACAGGCGTTTTACTCACCCCTCCACTTT.

The chain is built from TRBV29-1 and TRBJ2-1; 8 positions match TRBD2. The CDR3 totals 14 residues. Germline V lookup: CDR1 SQVTM, CDR2 ANQGSEA. With V trimmed by 6 bases and J by 0 bases, 4 bases remained unmatched. The CDR3 region has the DNA TGCAGCGTAGATAGCGGGATCTCCTACAATGAGCAGTTCTTC. Residues: CSVDSGISYNEQFF.

The chain employs TRBV6-6 and TRBJ1-5, with 7 bases identical to TRBD1. The CDR3 length is 16 residues. J was trimmed by 0 bases and V by 6 bases; bases with no gene match: 8. Germline-derived CDR1 and CDR2 are MNHNY and SVGAGI (reference sequence). The CDR3 DNA reads TGTGCCAGCAGAAGACAGGGACGATATAGCAATCAGCCCCAGCATTTT. Its protein product is CASRRQGRYSNQPQHF.

The V gene is TRBV28, the J gene TRBJ1-2; TRBD1 matches 7 bases. In germline, CDR1 is MDHEN, CDR2 SYDVKM. The CDR3 is 16 residues long. J lost 5 bases, V lost 2 bases, and 11 bases had no gene match. The DNA for the CDR3 is TGTGCCAGCAGTTTAGGAACAGGGGCCGATATATATGGCTACACCTTC. Encoded protein: CASSLGTGADIYGYTF.

Only a few counts were recorded for this clone. This chain connects TRBV20-1 to TRBJ2-7, with 8 bases aligning to TRBD1. The V segment lost 3 bases and the J segment 3 bases; nucleotides outside the gene matches: 7. Germline V lookup: CDR1 DFQATT, CDR2 SNEGSKA (reference sequence). CDR3 length: 14 amino acids. The DNA for the CDR3 is TGCAGTGCTAGTTCGGGACAGGACCTCTACGAGCAGTACTTC. Translated, it gives CSASSGQDLYEQYF.

The CDR3 DNA reads as TGTGCCAGCAGCTTTGGTCGGGAGATCTATGAGCAGTTCTTC. Amino acids: CASSFGREIYEQFF. The chain employs TRBV5-5 and TRBJ2-1; TRBD2 is a possible D gene (6 bases). The V gene lost 2 bases and the J gene lost 8 bases, with 14 bases spanning the gap. CDR1 and CDR2 (germline): SGHKS, YYEKEE (reference sequence). The CDR3 is made up of 14 amino acids.

V gene TRBV29-1 combines with J gene TRBJ1-1; D gene unclear. Trimming shortened V by 4 bases and J by 3 bases, and 12 bases separated the two germline ends. This CDR3 is built from 13 residues. CDR1 is SQVTM, CDR2 ANQGSEA, per germline. The CDR3, as DNA: TGCAGCGTTGCGGTCGGAGGAGACACTGAAGCTTTCTTT. This translates into CSVAVGGDTEAFF.

The rearrangement links TRBV16 to TRBJ1-6; TRBD1 matches at 9 bases. Germline values: CDR1 KGHSY, CDR2 FQNENV. Trimming removed 0 bases from V and 10 bases from J; junction bases left unmatched: 4. The CDR3 consists of 15 residues. The CDR3 loop is CASSQSGQGESPLHF. Here the CDR3 DNA reads TGTGCCAGCAGCCAATCGGGACAGGGTGAGTCACCCCTCCACTTT.

The gene calls are TRBV7-8 and TRBJ2-2; no clear D gene. The CDR3 sequence is 13 residues long. V lost 1 base and J lost 12, with 12 bases in between. Per the germline V gene, CDR1 is SGHVS and CDR2 is FQNEAQ. The CDR3 bases are TGTGCCAGCAGCTTAGAGAGGAGCGACCAGCTGTTTTTT. Protein sequence: CASSLERSDQLFF.

The chain recombines TRBV20-1 with TRBJ1-6; no clear D gene. The CDR3 contains 16 residues. V dropped 3 bases and J dropped 9 bases, with 21 bases sitting between them. Per the germline V gene, CDR1 is DFQATT and CDR2 is SNEGSKA (reference sequence). This chain's CDR3 is CSASFLPLTTGSPLHF. The CDR3 DNA follows: TGCAGTGCTAGTTTCTTGCCACTCACAACGGGTTCACCCCTCCACTTT.

A single count supports this clone. The CDR3 reads CASSFVQGAIYEQYF. CDR3 nucleotides: TGTGCCAGCAGTTTTGTACAGGGGGCTATCTACGAGCAGTACTTC. The chain has TRBV28 and TRBJ2-7, with 9 bases fitting TRBD1. With 3 bases clipped from V and 3 bases from J, the junction kept 6 bases outside the gene matches. This CDR3 contains 15 residues. Germline lookup yields CDR1 MDHEN and CDR2 SYDVKM.

The CDR3 here is CASSLAGTGGTEAFF. The CDR3 region has the DNA TGCGCCAGCAGCTTGGCTGGGACAGGGGGAACTGAAGCTTTCTTT. The V gene is TRBV5-1, the J gene TRBJ1-1; 11 bases line up with TRBD1. V lost 0 bases and J lost 5; bases outside the gene matches: 3. The CDR3 length is 15 residues. Germline loops: CDR1 SGHRS, CDR2 YFSETQ.

The chain joins TRBV2 to TRBJ2-4; tentative D call: TRBD2 (5 bases). V shed 6 bases and J shed 1 base, with 16 bases lying between them. This CDR3 spans 16 amino acids. Germline values: CDR1 SNHLY, CDR2 FYNNEI. The CDR3 loop reads CASSEGSAPAKNIQYF. Here the CDR3 DNA reads TGTGCCAGCAGCGAGGGATCCGCCCCTGCCAAAAACATTCAGTACTTC.

V gene TRBV19 combines with J gene TRBJ1-1; 8 nucleotides line up with TRBD1. Germline V lookup: CDR1 LNHDA, CDR2 SQIVND (reference sequence). The CDR3 consists of 14 residues. The junction had 7 bases not matched to a gene; V was cut back by 5 bases and J by 5 bases. CDR3 sequence: CASSDRGLGTEAFF. The CDR3 region has the DNA TGTGCCAGTAGTGACAGGGGCTTGGGGACTGAAGCTTTCTTT.

The chain uses TRBV5-1 and TRBJ1-3; TRBD1 aligns across 7 bases. V lost 0 bases, J lost 0 bases, and 9 bases stayed unmatched. Germline V lookup: CDR1 SGHRS, CDR2 YFSETQ. The CDR3 is 18 residues long. CDR3 nucleotides: TGCGCCAGCAGCTTGGGGGGACAGCCTGGGGCCTCTGGAAACACCATATATTTT. This translates into CASSLGGQPGASGNTIYF.

In DNA form, the CDR3 reads TGTGCCAGCAGCCGAGTAGCGGGAGGGGAGACCCAGTACTTC. It translates to CASSRVAGGETQYF. The V call is TRBV11-3, the J call TRBJ2-5, with 11 bases that match TRBD2. The V gene's germline CDR1 is SGHNT and CDR2 YENEEA. V trimming: 5 bases; J trimming: 5 bases; junction bases outside the gene matches: 4. The CDR3 extends over 14 amino acids.

The CDR3 DNA reads TGTGCCAGCAGCGCCGGTGGGGGCAGGACTCAAGAGACCCAGTACTTC. It yields the protein CASSAGGGRTQETQYF. The gene calls are TRBV9 and TRBJ2-5; possible D gene TRBD1, 6 bases. V lost 3 bases, J lost 2 bases, and 17 bases lay in between. The CDR3 sequence is 16 residues long. The germline CDR1 and CDR2 sequences are SGDLS and YYNGEE.

The CDR3 is CATSRGGQGASYGYTF. As DNA, the CDR3 is TGTGCCACCAGCAGAGGGGGACAGGGGGCTTCCTATGGCTACACCTTC. The chain is built from TRBV15 and TRBJ1-2; 12 bases align to TRBD1. Germline CDR1 reads LNHNV; CDR2 reads YYDKDF (reference sequence). The CDR3 has 16 residues. V dropped 1 base and J dropped 4; count of bases not matched to a gene: 4.

The rearrangement links TRBV25-1 to TRBJ1-1; D is ambiguous. Deletions cut 3 bases from V and 1 base from J, with 15 bases between. This CDR3 has 16 residues. Germline V gene data show CDR1 as MGHDK and CDR2 as SYGVNS. The CDR3 here is CASSDTRALQNTEAFF. The DNA of the CDR3 is TGTGCCAGCAGTGATACCCGAGCTCTCCAGAACACTGAAGCTTTCTTT.